A single sample gave rise to the 29 T cell receptor beta chains below, sequenced in a study of blood T cell repertoires in COVID-19. Only in-frame clones appear in the TCRdb table, and some are missing; sequencing was by immunoSEQ multiplex PCR. Of about 80,000 clones in the sample, roughly 91% are singletons; the top ten hold 1.9%. Sequenced material: peripheral blood. Receptor source: a woman aged 45-60 years in a cohort sampled during active COVID-19.

The CDR3 nucleotides read TGCAGCCCCTGCCCCAATCGGGAGACTAGGTGGTGGGAGGCCGGGGAGCTGTTTTTT. Translating it yields CSPCPNRETRWWEAGELFF. This rearrangement joins TRBV29-1 to TRBJ2-2; D perhaps matches TRBD2 (6 bases). The germline V and J ends were trimmed by 8 bases and 6 bases, with 34 bases remaining between them. The CDR3 extends over 19 amino acids. Germline V gene sequence: CDR1 SQVTM, CDR2 ANQGSEA.

The genes are TRBV4-1 and TRBJ2-6, with 7 bases aligning to TRBD1. The CDR3 sequence is 17 residues long. In germline, CDR1 is MGHRA, CDR2 YSYEKL. The V segment lost 1 base and the J segment 0 bases; nucleotides outside the gene matches: 3. CDR3 loop: CASSQGQGRSGANVLTF. CDR3 sequence (DNA): TGCGCCAGCAGCCAAGGACAGGGCCGCTCTGGGGCCAACGTCCTGACTTTC.

The rearrangement joins TRBV12-3 or TRBV12-4 to TRBJ1-5; no firm D call. The CDR3 covers 11 residues. Trimming stripped 4 bases from V and 11 bases from J, with 9 bases between. The CDR3 here is CASSSSATQHF. CDR3 nucleotide sequence: TGTGCCAGCAGTTCTTCCGCGACCCAGCATTTT.

The genes are TRBV3-1 (or the pseudogene TRBV3-2) and TRBJ1-2; D perhaps matches TRBD1 (6 bases). The CDR3 has 13 residues. Trimming removed 3 bases at V and 8 bases at J, with 13 bases between. Germline V gene lookup returns CDR1 LGHDT and CDR2 YNNKEL (reference sequence). CDR3 sequence reads: CASSQIQGTGYTF. The DNA for the CDR3 is TGTGCCAGCAGCCAGATACAGGGAACCGGCTACACCTTC.

The J gene is TRBJ2-7, the V gene TRBV5-5; unclear D gene. From germline, CDR1 is SGHKS and CDR2 YYEKEE (reference sequence). This CDR3 has 15 amino acids. Trimming cost V 4 bases and J 6 bases, with 20 bases left between them. This CDR3 reads CASSLVVGALSEQYF. The CDR3 DNA reads as TGTGCCAGCAGCCTGGTGGTGGGCGCGCTAAGCGAGCAGTACTTC.

CDR3 amino acids: CASSSQGAANTEAFF. The CDR3 bases are TGTGCCAGCAGCTCTCAGGGGGCGGCGAACACTGAAGCTTTCTTT. The rearrangement uses TRBV7-3 and TRBJ1-1, with 8 positions matching TRBD1. Germline V CDR1 and CDR2: SGHTA, FQGTGA. V trimming: 4 bases; J trimming: 1 base; junction bases outside the gene matches: 5. The CDR3 has 15 residues.

The chain recombines TRBV2 with TRBJ2-2; 9 nucleotides match TRBD1. The V and J ends lost 5 bases and 5 bases, in that order; junction bases with no gene match: 6. The CDR3 contains 15 residues. CDR1 is SNHLY, CDR2 FYNNEI, per germline. In DNA form, the CDR3 reads TGTGCCAGCAGTCTTAGACAGGGGGGGACCGGGGAGCTGTTTTTT. It is translated as CASSLRQGGTGELFF.

The chain joins TRBV6-5 to TRBJ1-2, with 7 bases that match TRBD1. This CDR3 is built from 14 residues. CDR1 MNHEY and CDR2 SVGAGI come from the germline V gene. Trimming removed 10 bases from V and 3 bases from J; junction bases left unmatched: 11. In DNA, the CDR3 is TGTGCCATCTTGTCGACAGGGACGTACTATGGCTACACCTTC. Protein sequence: CAILSTGTYYGYTF.

V is TRBV7-9 and J is TRBJ2-1, with 9 bases identical to TRBD1. The V gene end was trimmed by 5 bases and the J gene end by 9 bases; junction bases not matched to a gene: 17. The CDR3 loop spans 17 amino acids. Germline V gene data show CDR1 as SEHNR and CDR2 as FQNEAQ (reference sequence). CDR3 DNA sequence: TGTGCCAGCAGCCAAAACCTCCGGGACAGGGAATGGGGTGAGCAGTTCTTC. Translated: CASSQNLRDREWGEQFF.

The genes are TRBV6-5 and TRBJ2-5; D might be TRBD2 (6 bases). The V end lost 6 bases, the J end lost 5 bases, and 19 bases lay between the germline ends. The CDR3 sequence is 15 residues long. Germline V gene data show CDR1 as MNHEY and CDR2 as SVGAGI. The CDR3 loop is CASRPLGGAGETQYF. Here the CDR3 DNA reads TGTGCCAGCAGGCCCCTGGGGGGTGCGGGGGAGACCCAGTACTTC.

The chain uses TRBV12-5 and TRBJ1-1, with D possibly TRBD1 on 5 matching bases. V dropped 3 bases and J dropped 10 bases, with 12 bases sitting between them. CDR3 length: 12 amino acids. Germline CDR1 is LGHNT and CDR2 is FRNRAP. The CDR3 DNA reads as TGTGCTAGTGGTTTTGCCGGGGGGGGAGCTTTCTTT. Its protein is CASGFAGGGAFF.

The genes are TRBV6-5 and TRBJ1-4; maybe TRBD1 (5 bases). Germline CDR1 MNHEY, CDR2 SVGAGI. Trimming shortened V by 5 bases and J by 5 bases, and 12 bases separated the two germline ends. The CDR3 covers 14 residues. The CDR3 DNA reads TGTGCCAGCAGTAACCAGGGTGCCAATGAAAAACTGTTTTTT. Translation gives CASSNQGANEKLFF.

Turning to this clone: One end of the junction fails to match germline, which may point to a read error. The chain carries TRBV2 and TRBJ1-2; D is unclear. Germline V gene data show CDR1 as SNHLY and CDR2 as FYNNEI. The CDR3 runs to 16 residues. Here the CDR3 reads CASSEALPGEHYGYTF. DNA of the CDR3: TGTGCCAGCAGTGAAGCGCTCCCCGGGGAGCACTACGGCTACACCTTC.

This clone has just one count. The rearrangement joins TRBV28 to TRBJ1-1, with a tentative D call TRBD1 (5 bases). The V gene's germline CDR1 is MDHEN and CDR2 SYDVKM. Trimming cost V 9 bases and J 3 bases, with 14 bases left between them. The CDR3 is 13 amino acids. The chain's CDR3 is CASSGRGYTEAFF. In DNA, the CDR3 is TGTGCCAGTTCAGGGCGGGGCTACACTGAAGCTTTCTTT.

This CDR3 is CASSGAGTFYGYTF. CDR3 coding DNA: TGTGCCAGCAGTGGGGCCGGGACATTCTATGGCTACACCTTC. The chain combines TRBV27 with TRBJ1-2; D perhaps matches TRBD1 (6 bases). CDR1 is MNHEY, CDR2 SMNVEV, per germline (reference sequence). The V end lost 5 bases, the J end lost 4 bases, and 14 bases lay between the germline ends. The CDR3 runs to 14 residues.

V usage is TRBV4-2 and J usage is TRBJ2-3; a possible D gene is TRBD1 (6 bases). This CDR3 contains 14 residues. V lost 1 base to trimming and J lost 5 bases, with 10 bases between them. The V gene's germline CDR1 is LGHNA and CDR2 YNFKEQ. The CDR3 reads CASSQGGPIDTQYF. CDR3 DNA: TGTGCCAGCAGCCAAGGGGGGCCCATAGATACGCAGTATTTT.

The chain combines TRBV18 with TRBJ2-1; 7 bases fit TRBD1. The CDR3 contains 16 residues. Germline-derived CDR1 and CDR2 are KGHSH and LQKENI. After removal of 3 bases from V and 0 bases from J, the junction contained 5 bases not matched to a gene. Here the CDR3 reads CASSPKTGVSYNEQFF. In DNA, the CDR3 is TGTGCCAGCTCACCTAAAACAGGGGTCTCCTACAATGAGCAGTTCTTC. The full variable domain, its missing parts supplied by reference TRBV18 and TRBJ2-1, is NAGVMQNPRHLVRRRGQEARLRCSPMKGHSHVYWYRQLPEEGLKFMVYLQKENIIDESGMPKERFSAEFPKEGPSILRIQQVVRGDSAAYFCASSPKTGVSYNEQFFGPGTRLTVL.

The chain uses TRBV5-5 and TRBJ2-1, with 7 nucleotides matching TRBD1. The germline gives CDR1 SGHKS, CDR2 YYEKEE (reference sequence). J was trimmed by 2 bases and V by 0 bases; bases with no gene match: 2. This CDR3 has 15 amino acids. CDR3 residues: CASSLVQGPYNEQFF. The CDR3 DNA sequence: TGTGCCAGCAGCTTGGTACAGGGGCCCTACAATGAGCAGTTCTTC.

The V and J genes are TRBV6-4 and TRBJ2-5, with a weak D call TRBD1 (5 bases). The CDR3 is made up of 14 amino acids. The germline V gene encodes CDR1 MRHNA and CDR2 SNTAGT. Trimming cost V 2 bases and J 3 bases, with 10 bases left between them. CDR3 in DNA: TGTGCCAGCAGTGACGAATCCAGGGAAGAGACCCAGTACTTC. Its protein is CASSDESREETQYF.

The V and J genes are TRBV27 and TRBJ1-3; D possibly corresponds to TRBD1 (5 bases). The V end lost 2 bases, the J end lost 0 bases, and 8 bases lay between the germline ends. The CDR3 contains 15 residues. Germline loops: CDR1 MNHEY, CDR2 SMNVEV (reference sequence). The chain's CDR3 is CASSLAGHSGNTIYF. DNA of the CDR3: TGTGCCAGCAGTTTAGCGGGGCACTCTGGAAACACCATATATTTT.

In DNA form, the CDR3 reads TGTGCCAGCAGCTCACTAGCGGGGGGTTGGGAGCAGTTCTTC. It encodes CASSSLAGGWEQFF. The V and J genes are TRBV11-2 and TRBJ2-1; 12 bases agree with TRBD2. The CDR3 spans 14 residues. Trimming took 4 bases from V and 10 from J; bases not matched to a gene: 5. The germline V gene encodes CDR1 SGHAT and CDR2 FQNNGV.

This chain links TRBV7-9 with TRBJ2-1; perhaps TRBD2 as D (5 bases). Trimming shortened V by 4 bases and J by 10 bases, and 11 bases separated the two germline ends. CDR1 is SEHNR and CDR2 is FQNEAQ in the germline V gene (reference sequence). The CDR3 has 12 amino acids. CDR3 region: CASSSGLNEQFF. In DNA, the CDR3 is TGTGCCAGCAGCTCCGGACTCAACGAGCAGTTCTTC.

V gene TRBV5-1 combines with J gene TRBJ2-1; D is possibly TRBD2 (5 bases). Germline CDR1 SGHRS, CDR2 YFSETQ. V shed 7 bases and J shed 0 bases, with 11 bases lying between them. CDR3 length equals 14 residues. The CDR3 protein is CASHAGGSYNEQFF. The CDR3 bases are TGCGCCAGCCACGCGGGTGGCTCCTACAATGAGCAGTTCTTC.

J is TRBJ2-5 and V is TRBV4-2; TRBD2 aligns across 12 bases. Germline lookup yields CDR1 LGHNA and CDR2 YNFKEQ. The CDR3 runs to 15 residues. The J segment lost 5 bases and the V segment lost 8 bases, leaving 9 bases of the junction unmatched. The CDR3 nucleotides read TGTGCCAGCGGCCCTGGGACTAGCGGGCAGGAGACCCAGTACTTC. Translated, it gives CASGPGTSGQETQYF.

This clone showed up just a few times. The genes are TRBV4-2 and TRBJ2-7; a weak D match, TRBD1 (6 bases). Germline lookup yields CDR1 LGHNA and CDR2 YNFKEQ. This CDR3 is 16 amino acids long. Trimming removed 4 bases from V and 3 bases from J, with 19 bases in between. Here the CDR3 DNA reads TGTGCCAGCAGCCGCTCCCTGGGGGACACCCTCTACGAGCAGTACTTC. Translation gives CASSRSLGDTLYEQYF.

V is TRBV19 and J is TRBJ2-7; TRBD2 is a possible D gene (6 bases). V was pared by 1 base and J by 2 bases, with 27 bases between. The CDR3 is 20 residues long. Germline V gene lookup returns CDR1 LNHDA and CDR2 SQIVND (reference sequence). CDR3 DNA: TGTGCCAGTAGTATAGCAAAGTGGGGACCCCCGGGAGAAAGCCCCTACGAGCAGTACTTC. Translation: CASSIAKWGPPGESPYEQYF.

V is TRBV4-2 and J is TRBJ1-6; D possibly corresponds to TRBD1 (5 bases). The CDR3 contains 17 residues. Looked up from germline, CDR1 is LGHNA and CDR2 is YNFKEQ. The ends were cut back, 0 bases at V and 7 bases at J, with 16 bases in the middle. CDR3: CASSQEVLGPRNSPLHF. The CDR3 DNA follows: TGTGCCAGCAGCCAAGAAGTTTTGGGGCCTCGCAATTCACCCCTCCACTTT.

V usage is TRBV29-1 and J usage is TRBJ2-1; 10 bases are a match to TRBD2. Germline CDR1 reads SQVTM; CDR2 reads ANQGSEA. V was pared by 7 bases and J by 9 bases, with 3 bases of the junction left unmatched. The CDR3 runs 11 residues. The CDR3 nucleotides read TGCAGCGCTAGCGGGGGTTTTGAGCAGTTCTTC. Translation gives CSASGGFEQFF.

J is TRBJ1-3 and V is TRBV18; unclear D gene. Germline CDR1 KGHSH, CDR2 LQKENI. This CDR3 comprises 15 residues. Deletions cut 4 bases from V and 3 bases from J, with 13 bases between. The DNA of the CDR3 is TGTGCCAGCTCACTCCACCCAGATTTTGGAAACACCATATATTTT. Residues: CASSLHPDFGNTIYF.